The present TCR beta chain was sequenced within a study of cytomegalovirus exposure and HLA in healthy donors (dated by TCRdb to 2016 to 2017). Context from the whole study: According to a later analysis, the roughly 130 validation repertoires were produced on the same platform as the approximately 600 repertoires of the first cohort. The aim of the study was to test whether cataloging public T cell receptors could identify signatures of past pathogen exposure. Along with the approximately 650-subject first cohort, a separate validation cohort of 120 different subjects was used. To predict cytomegalovirus infection status, the study brought together high-throughput TCR immunosequencing, statistical association of individual TCRs with disease status, and machine learning. Study-wide findings and limitations: It was suggested by the authors that the approach could potentially be generalized to other disease states and immunological phenotypes. Of the cluster scores, around 95% were above 0 in a later analysis, which found that TCRs clustered in the first cohort also tended to co-occur in the 95 to 150 validation repertoires. In vitro tests confirmed that three of the cytomegalovirus-associated TCR beta chains recognize cytomegalovirus antigens. A later analysis had no HLA typing for the validation cohort, so co-occurrence there was scored across all 130 or so repertoires. In both the original and validation cohorts, the classifier was reported to diagnose cytomegalovirus status with high specificity and sensitivity. Most TCR sequences were observed very rarely across donors, whereas some public TCRs were present in many individuals. In the study, around 160 TCR beta chains were listed as associated with cytomegalovirus.

The CDR3 has 17 amino acids, counting the end cysteine and phenylalanine. Just the 51-base CDR3 DNA is kept, in frame starting at base 1. Via the germline V gene, CDR1 is KGHSH and CDR2 LQKENI. Trimming takes 6 bases from V and 0 bases from J, and the germline ends sit 19 bases apart. For this clone: Its antigen is not yet known. Per-base quality was not reported, and no clone a single base away is much larger than it.

The donors were included in the validation cohort of over a hundred subjects, a group kept apart from the roughly 610-subject first cohort. Libraries were prepared through the immunoSEQ multiplex PCR assay. Turning to the authors' computational methods: To diagnose cytomegalovirus status from the catalog of TCR beta chain sequences, a statistical classification framework was built. What TCRdb holds here is the immuneACCESS table cut down to in-frame rearrangements. Part of the clones is not present; checked against another copy, under half of the missing clones reflect an unresolved V gene, and the others are unexplained. V, J and clone size reflect that table, while D and trimming were determined from the DNA. For this sample the table gives about 110,000 clones, of which roughly 89% were detected only once. The top ten hold over 1.5% of the sample.

The TCR originated in a woman younger than 30 in good health and CMV-seronegative. The V and J segments used are TRBV18 and TRBJ2-3, with a tentative D gene TRBD1 over 6 matching bases. Sequences were obtained from PBMCs. The CDR3 corresponds to CASSPETGHWSTDTQYF. The DNA reads as follows: TGTGCCAGCTCCCCCGAGACAGGCCATTGGAGCACAGATACGCAGTATTTT.